This is a list of T cell receptor beta chains from one sample in a study of blood T cell repertoires in COVID-19. TCRdb keeps only in-frame clones here, not all; method: immunoSEQ multiplex PCR. The sample gives around 360,000 clones, around 87% of which show up once; approximately 1.9% is in the top ten. Sequenced: PBMCs or T cells enriched from blood (not recorded which). Source of these receptors: a man aged 35-49 years in a cohort exposed to, infected with or recovered from COVID-19 (not recorded which). Each CDR3 is given with its conserved first and last residue. D genes are given only for firm matches. Expanded clones are given a class, and other clones once, few, many or no size at all.

>TRBD1|TRBJ1-4|TRBV18|-
CASSRDRANEKLFF
TGTGCCAGCTCACGGGACAGAGCTAATGAAAAACTGTTTTTT
>-|TRBJ1-1|TRBV18|-
CASSEGIRATEAFF
TGTGCCAGCTCAGAAGGCATCAGGGCTACTGAAGCTTTCTTT
>-|TRBJ2-5|TRBV9|-
CASSVGSRGSQETQYF
TGTGCCAGCAGCGTAGGGTCCCGGGGTTCCCAAGAGACCCAGTACTTC
>-|TRBJ1-2|TRBV30|-
CAWSQQENYGYTF
TGTGCCTGGAGTCAACAGGAAAACTATGGCTACACCTTC
>-|TRBJ2-7|TRBV2|-
CASSELGGEQYF
TGTGCCAGCAGTGAACTAGGGGGCGAGCAGTACTTC
>-|TRBJ1-2|TRBV20-1|few
CSAIRNYGYTF
TGCAGTGCTATCAGAAACTATGGCTACACCTTC
>-|TRBJ1-6|TRBV28|-
CASSLRGVNSPLHF
TGTGCCAGCAGTCTCAGGGGTGTCAATTCACCCCTCCACTTT
>TRBD1|TRBJ2-7|TRBV10-1|-
CASSDRDRGSYEQYF
TGCGCCAGCAGTGATCGGGACAGGGGGTCCTACGAGCAGTACTTC
>TRBD2|TRBJ2-1|TRBV3-1/TRBV3-2|-
CASSQGTSGSGLYNEQFF
TGTGCCAGCAGCCAAGGGACTAGCGGGTCGGGGCTTTACAATGAGCAGTTCTTC
>TRBD2|TRBJ2-7|TRBV9|-
CASSVGTSANYEQYF
TGTGCCAGCAGCGTAGGGACTAGCGCAAACTACGAGCAGTACTTC
>TRBD2|TRBJ2-7|TRBV6-5|-
CASSTKRTSYHEQYF
TGTGCCAGCAGTACAAAACGGACTAGCTACCACGAGCAGTACTTC
>-|TRBJ2-1|TRBV9|-
CASSVAEAGYFYNEQFF
TGTGCCAGCAGCGTAGCCGAGGCGGGATATTTCTACAATGAGCAGTTCTTC
>-|TRBJ2-1|TRBV7-9|-
CASSFKGDEQFF
TGTGCCAGCAGCTTTAAGGGAGATGAGCAGTTCTTC
>TRBD1|TRBJ1-2|TRBV27|once
CASRRTGANYGYTF
TGTGCCAGCAGGCGGACAGGAGCTAACTATGGCTACACCTTC
>-|TRBJ1-3|TRBV5-1|few
CASSLGQISGNTIYF
TGCGCCAGCAGCTTGGGGCAGATCTCTGGAAACACCATATATTTT
>-|TRBJ2-7|TRBV14|-
CASSHLDSDEQYF
TGTGCCAGCAGCCATCTGGACTCCGACGAGCAGTACTTC
>-|TRBJ1-1|TRBV3-1/TRBV3-2|-
CASSPSWRSNNEAFF
TGTGCCAGCAGCCCATCCTGGCGGAGTAATAATGAAGCTTTCTTT
>-|TRBJ1-5|TRBV7-2|-
CASSLATENQPQHF
TGTGCCAGCAGCTTAGCGACAGAAAATCAGCCCCAGCATTTT
>TRBD2|TRBJ2-1|TRBV9|-
CASSVEVAGGLNEQFF
TGTGCCAGCAGCGTAGAGGTAGCGGGAGGATTAAATGAGCAGTTCTTC
>TRBD2|TRBJ2-2|TRBV3-1/TRBV3-2|-
CASSQASGMNTGELFF
TGTGCCAGCAGCCAAGCTAGCGGGATGAACACCGGGGAGCTGTTTTTT
>TRBD1|TRBJ1-3|TRBV28|-
CASRGQTSGNTIYF
TGTGCCAGCAGGGGACAGACCTCTGGAAACACCATATATTTT
>TRBD1|TRBJ2-1|TRBV6-5|-
CASSPGTGYYNEQFF
TGTGCCAGCAGTCCCGGGACAGGGTACTACAATGAGCAGTTCTTC
>TRBD2|TRBJ2-2|TRBV4-2|once
CASSLASGRMTGELFF
TGTGCCAGCAGCCTCGCTAGCGGGAGAATGACCGGGGAGCTGTTTTTT
>TRBD2|TRBJ2-5|TRBV28|-
CASSVQGGTQETQYF
TGTGCCAGCAGTGTGCAGGGAGGGACCCAAGAGACCCAGTACTTC
>-|TRBJ1-2|TRBV6-5|-
CASRPRTENYGYTF
TGTGCCAGCAGACCCCGGACAGAGAACTATGGCTACACCTTC
>TRBD1|TRBJ1-6|TRBV5-1|-
CASSTGQGAESSPLHF
TGCGCCAGCAGCACGGGACAGGGAGCGGAGAGTTCACCCCTCCACTTT
>TRBD1|TRBJ1-1|TRBV6-5|-
CASSSHQGGSTEAFF
TGTGCCAGCAGTAGCCACCAGGGGGGTAGCACTGAAGCTTTCTTT
>-|TRBJ1-6|TRBV27|-
CASTLTGVLNSPLHF
TGTGCCAGCACCCTGACAGGCGTCCTAAATTCACCCCTCCACTTT
>TRBD2|TRBJ2-7|TRBV4-1|-
CASSQPGTSGSYEQYF
TGCGCCAGCAGCCAGCCCGGGACTAGCGGCTCCTACGAGCAGTACTTC
>TRBD2|TRBJ2-1|TRBV29-1|-
CSVGPTSGRNNEQFF
TGCAGCGTTGGCCCGACTAGCGGGAGAAACAATGAGCAGTTCTTC
>TRBD1|TRBJ2-3|TRBV7-9|-
CASSAYPGQGSTDTQYF
TGTGCCAGCAGCGCCTACCCGGGACAGGGGAGCACAGATACGCAGTATTTT
>-|TRBJ1-5|TRBV27|-
CASSIQGYSNQPQHF
TGTGCCAGCAGTATTCAGGGGTATAGCAATCAGCCCCAGCATTTT
>-|TRBJ2-6|TRBV5-1|-
CASSLVRGRLSGANVLTF
TGCGCCAGCAGCTTGGTCCGGGGTCGGCTCTCTGGGGCCAACGTCCTGACTTTC
>-|TRBJ1-2|TRBV4-1|few
CASSQEGRTNYGYTF
TGCGCCAGCAGCCAAGAGGGCAGGACTAACTATGGCTACACCTTC
>TRBD2|TRBJ2-1|TRBV4-1|-
CASSQVGAGARNEQFF
TGCGCCAGCAGCCAAGTAGGAGCGGGAGCTCGGAATGAGCAGTTCTTC
>-|TRBJ1-2|TRBV5-6|-
CASNRLARTDYGYTF
TGTGCCAGCAACCGACTAGCCCGGACAGACTATGGCTACACCTTC
>TRBD1|TRBJ1-2|TRBV7-2|-
CASSFRTGGIDGYTF
TGTGCCAGCAGCTTTCGGACAGGGGGCATCGATGGCTACACCTTC
>TRBD2|TRBJ2-7|TRBV9|-
CASSVDSGSEQYF
TGTGCCAGCAGCGTAGATAGCGGGAGCGAGCAGTACTTC
>TRBD2|TRBJ2-7|TRBV19|-
CASSISPTSGSTYEQYF
TGTGCCAGTAGTATCTCACCGACTAGCGGGTCAACCTACGAGCAGTACTTC
>TRBD1|TRBJ1-2|TRBV5-3|-
CARSEDRGSGYTF
TGTGCCAGAAGTGAGGACAGGGGGTCTGGCTACACCTTC